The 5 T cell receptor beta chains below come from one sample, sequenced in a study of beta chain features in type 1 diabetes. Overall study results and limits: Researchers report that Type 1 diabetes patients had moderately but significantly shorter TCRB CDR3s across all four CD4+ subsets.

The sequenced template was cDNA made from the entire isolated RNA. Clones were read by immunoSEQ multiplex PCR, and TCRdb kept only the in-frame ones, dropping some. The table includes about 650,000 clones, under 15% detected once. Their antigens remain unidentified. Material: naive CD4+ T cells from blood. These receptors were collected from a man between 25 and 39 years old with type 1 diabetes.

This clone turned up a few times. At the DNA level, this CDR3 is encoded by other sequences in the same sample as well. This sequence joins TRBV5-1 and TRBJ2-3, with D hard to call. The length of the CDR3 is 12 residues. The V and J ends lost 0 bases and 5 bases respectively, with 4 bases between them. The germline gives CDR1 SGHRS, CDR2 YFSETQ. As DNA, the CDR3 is TGCGCCAGCAGCTTGGATGGAGATACGCAGTATTTT. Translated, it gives CASSLDGDTQYF. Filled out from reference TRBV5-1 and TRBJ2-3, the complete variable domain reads KAGVTQTPRYLIKTRGQQVTLSCSPISGHRSVSWYQQTPGQGLQFLFEYFSETQRNKGNFPGRFSGRQFSNSRSEMNVSTLELGDSALYLCASSLDGDTQYFGPGTRLTVL.

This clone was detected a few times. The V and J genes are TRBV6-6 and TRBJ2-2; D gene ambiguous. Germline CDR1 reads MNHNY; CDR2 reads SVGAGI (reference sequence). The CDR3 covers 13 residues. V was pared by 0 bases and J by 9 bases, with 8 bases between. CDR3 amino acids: CASSYSRQWELFF. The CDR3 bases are TGTGCCAGCAGTTACTCGAGGCAATGGGAGCTGTTTTTT.

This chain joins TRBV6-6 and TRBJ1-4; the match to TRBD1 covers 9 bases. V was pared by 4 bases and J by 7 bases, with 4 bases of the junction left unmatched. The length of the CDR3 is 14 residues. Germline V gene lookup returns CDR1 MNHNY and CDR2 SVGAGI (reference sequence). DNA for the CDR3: TGTGCCAGCAGTTCAAGACAGGGGGGTGAAAAACTGTTTTTT. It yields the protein CASSSRQGGEKLFF.

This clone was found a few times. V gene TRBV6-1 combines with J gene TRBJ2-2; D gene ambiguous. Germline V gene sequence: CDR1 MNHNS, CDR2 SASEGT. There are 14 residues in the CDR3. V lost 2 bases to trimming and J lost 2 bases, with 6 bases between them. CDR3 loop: CASSEKRNTGELFF. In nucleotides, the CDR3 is TGTGCCAGCAGTGAAAAGAGAAACACCGGGGAGCTGTTTTTT.

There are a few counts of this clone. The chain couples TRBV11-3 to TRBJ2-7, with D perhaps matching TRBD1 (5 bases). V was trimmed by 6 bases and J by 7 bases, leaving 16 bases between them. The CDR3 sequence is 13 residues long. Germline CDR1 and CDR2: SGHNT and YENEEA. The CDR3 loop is CASSSLFGAEQYF. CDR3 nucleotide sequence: TGTGCCAGCAGTTCCCTATTTGGGGCTGAGCAGTACTTC.